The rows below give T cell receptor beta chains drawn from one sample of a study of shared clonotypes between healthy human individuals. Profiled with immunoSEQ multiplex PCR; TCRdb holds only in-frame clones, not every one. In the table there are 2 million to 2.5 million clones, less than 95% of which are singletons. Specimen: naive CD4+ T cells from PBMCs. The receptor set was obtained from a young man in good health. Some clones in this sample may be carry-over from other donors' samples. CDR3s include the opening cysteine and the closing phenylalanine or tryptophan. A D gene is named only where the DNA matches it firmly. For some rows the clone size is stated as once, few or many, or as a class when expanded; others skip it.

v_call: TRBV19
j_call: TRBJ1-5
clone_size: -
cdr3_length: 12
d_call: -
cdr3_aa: CASSIRDQPQHF
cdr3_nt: TGTGCCAGTAGTATCCGGGATCAGCCCCAGCATTTT

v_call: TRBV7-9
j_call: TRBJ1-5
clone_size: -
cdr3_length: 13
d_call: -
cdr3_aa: CASSLSVESGQHF
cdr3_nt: TGTGCCAGCAGCTTATCCGTCGAAAGCGGCCAGCATTTT

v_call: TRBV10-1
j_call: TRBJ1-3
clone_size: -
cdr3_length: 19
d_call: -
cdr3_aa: CASSEKGHRRSEPGNTIYF
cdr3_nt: TGCGCCAGCAGTGAGAAGGGGCACAGGAGGTCGGAGCCTGGAAACACCATATATTTT

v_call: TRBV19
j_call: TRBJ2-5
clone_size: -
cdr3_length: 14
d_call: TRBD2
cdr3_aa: CASSWGLATETQYF
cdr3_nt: TGTGCCAGTAGCTGGGGACTAGCCACAGAGACCCAGTACTTC

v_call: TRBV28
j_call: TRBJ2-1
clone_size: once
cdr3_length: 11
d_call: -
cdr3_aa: CASGLGREQFF
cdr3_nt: TGTGCCAGCGGACTGGGGAGAGAGCAGTTCTTC

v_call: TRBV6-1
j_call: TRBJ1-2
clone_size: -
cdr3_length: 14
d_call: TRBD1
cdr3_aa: CASSTRTGNYGYTF
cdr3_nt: TGTGCCAGCAGTACCCGGACAGGCAACTATGGCTACACCTTC

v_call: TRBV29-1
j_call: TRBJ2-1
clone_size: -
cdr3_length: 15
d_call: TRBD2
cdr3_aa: CSVEGVSGPYNEQFF
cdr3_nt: TGCAGCGTTGAAGGTGTTAGCGGGCCCTACAATGAGCAGTTCTTC

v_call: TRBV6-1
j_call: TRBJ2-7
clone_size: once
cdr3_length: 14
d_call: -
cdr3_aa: CASSEPGAGYEQYF
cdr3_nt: TGTGCCAGCAGTGAACCAGGGGCCGGCTACGAGCAGTACTTC

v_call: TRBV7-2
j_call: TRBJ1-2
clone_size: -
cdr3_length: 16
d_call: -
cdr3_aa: CASERTGTRVGYGYTF
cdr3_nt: TGTGCCAGCGAACGAACCGGGACCCGGGTGGGGTATGGCTACACCTTC

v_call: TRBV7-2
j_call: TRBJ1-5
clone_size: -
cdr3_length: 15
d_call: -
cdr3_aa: CASSLDRQRNQPQHF
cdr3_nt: TGTGCCAGCAGCTTAGACCGCCAGAGAAATCAGCCCCAGCATTTT

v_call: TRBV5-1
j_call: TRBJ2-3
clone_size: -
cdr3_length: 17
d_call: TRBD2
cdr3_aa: CASSLAGEAGFTDTQYF
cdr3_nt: TGCGCCAGCAGCTTGGCCGGGGAAGCGGGATTCACAGATACGCAGTATTTT

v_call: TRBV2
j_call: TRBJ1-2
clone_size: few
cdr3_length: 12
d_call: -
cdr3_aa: CASTQGSYGYTF
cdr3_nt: TGTGCCAGCACTCAGGGAAGCTATGGCTACACCTTC

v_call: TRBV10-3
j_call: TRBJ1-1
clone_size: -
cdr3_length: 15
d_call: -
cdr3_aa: CASTPGGASNTEAFF
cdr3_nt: TGTGCCTCAACCCCGGGGGGGGCATCTAACACTGAAGCTTTCTTT

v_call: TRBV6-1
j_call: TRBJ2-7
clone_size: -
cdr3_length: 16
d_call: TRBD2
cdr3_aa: CASSEARPSGSSEQYF
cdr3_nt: TGTGCCAGCAGTGAAGCGAGGCCTAGCGGGAGTAGCGAGCAGTACTTC

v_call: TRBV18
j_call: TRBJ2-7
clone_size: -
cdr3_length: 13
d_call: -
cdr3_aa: CASSPRNSYEQYF
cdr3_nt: TGTGCCAGCTCACCACGCAACTCCTACGAGCAGTACTTC

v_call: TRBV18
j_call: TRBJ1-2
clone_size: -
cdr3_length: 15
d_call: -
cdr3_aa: CASSPPGRGNYGYTF
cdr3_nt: TGTGCCAGCTCACCACCGGGGAGAGGAAACTATGGCTACACCTTC

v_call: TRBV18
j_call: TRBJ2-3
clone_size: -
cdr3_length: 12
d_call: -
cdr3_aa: CASSQGRDTQYF
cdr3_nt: TGTGCCAGCTCACAGGGACGGGATACGCAGTATTTT

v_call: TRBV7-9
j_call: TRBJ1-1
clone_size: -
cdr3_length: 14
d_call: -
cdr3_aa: CASSWQALNTEAFF
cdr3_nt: TGTGCCAGCAGTTGGCAGGCCTTGAACACTGAAGCTTTCTTT

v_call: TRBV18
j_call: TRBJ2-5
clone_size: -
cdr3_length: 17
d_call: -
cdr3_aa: CASSSSYPGPSQETQYF
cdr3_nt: TGTGCCAGCTCATCCTCGTACCCAGGGCCCAGCCAAGAGACCCAGTACTTC

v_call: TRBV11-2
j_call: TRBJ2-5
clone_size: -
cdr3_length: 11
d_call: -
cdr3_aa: CASSLLGTQYF
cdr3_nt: TGTGCCAGCAGCTTACTGGGGACCCAGTACTTC

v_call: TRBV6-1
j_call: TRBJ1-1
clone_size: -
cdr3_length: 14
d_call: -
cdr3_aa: CASSEMGGSTEAFF
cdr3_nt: TGTGCCAGCAGTGAAATGGGCGGGAGCACTGAAGCTTTCTTT

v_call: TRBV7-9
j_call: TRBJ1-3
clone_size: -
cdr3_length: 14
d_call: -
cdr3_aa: CASRADFSGNTIYF
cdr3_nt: TGTGCCAGCAGGGCGGACTTCTCTGGAAACACCATATATTTT

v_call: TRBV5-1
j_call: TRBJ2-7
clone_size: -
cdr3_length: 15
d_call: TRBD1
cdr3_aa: CASSLQTGTTYEQYF
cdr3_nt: TGCGCCAGCAGCCTCCAGACAGGGACCACCTACGAGCAGTACTTC

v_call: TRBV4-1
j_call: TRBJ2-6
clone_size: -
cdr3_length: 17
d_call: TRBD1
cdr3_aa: CASSNRQGAPGANVLTF
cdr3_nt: TGCGCCAGCAGCAATAGGCAGGGGGCGCCAGGGGCCAACGTCCTGACTTTC

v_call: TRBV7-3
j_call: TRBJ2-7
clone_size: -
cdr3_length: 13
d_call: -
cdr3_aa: CASSLASTYEQYF
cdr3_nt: TGTGCCAGCAGCTTAGCCAGCACCTACGAGCAGTACTTC

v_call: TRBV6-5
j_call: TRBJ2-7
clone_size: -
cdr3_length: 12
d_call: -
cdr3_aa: CASSSRISEQYF
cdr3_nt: TGTGCCAGCAGTTCTCGTATTAGCGAGCAGTACTTC

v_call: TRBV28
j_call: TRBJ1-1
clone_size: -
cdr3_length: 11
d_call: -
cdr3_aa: CASSLRTEAFF
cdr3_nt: TGTGCCAGCAGTTTAAGGACTGAAGCTTTCTTT

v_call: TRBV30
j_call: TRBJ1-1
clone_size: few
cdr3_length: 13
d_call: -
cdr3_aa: CAWNERRGTEAFF
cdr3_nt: TGTGCCTGGAACGAGCGTCGCGGCACTGAAGCTTTCTTT

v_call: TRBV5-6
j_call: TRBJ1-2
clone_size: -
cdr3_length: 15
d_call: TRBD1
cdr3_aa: CASLLLRDRVYGYTF
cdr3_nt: TGTGCCAGCTTGCTACTCCGGGACAGGGTTTATGGCTACACCTTC

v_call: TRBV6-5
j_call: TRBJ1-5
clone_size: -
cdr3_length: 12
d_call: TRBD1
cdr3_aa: CSVGQGNQPQHF
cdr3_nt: TGTTCCGTCGGACAGGGCAATCAGCCCCAGCATTTT

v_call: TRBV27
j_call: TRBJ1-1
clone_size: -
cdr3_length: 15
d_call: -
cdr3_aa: CASSLNLGPNTEAFF
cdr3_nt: TGTGCCAGCAGTTTGAATCTGGGACCGAACACTGAAGCTTTCTTT

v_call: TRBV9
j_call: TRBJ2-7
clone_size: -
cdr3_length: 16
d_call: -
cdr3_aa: CASSVKQGGPWDEQYF
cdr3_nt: TGTGCCAGCAGCGTAAAGCAAGGAGGACCTTGGGACGAGCAGTACTTC

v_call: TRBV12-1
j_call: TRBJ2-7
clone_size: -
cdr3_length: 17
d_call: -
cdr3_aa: CASSFAQVARKGAEQYF
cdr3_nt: TGTGCCAGCAGCTTTGCGCAAGTGGCGCGGAAGGGGGCCGAGCAGTACTTC

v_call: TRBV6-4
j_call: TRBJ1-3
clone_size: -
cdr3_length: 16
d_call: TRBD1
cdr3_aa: CASSGGQPFSGNTIYF
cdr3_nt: TGTGCCAGCAGTGGGGGACAGCCCTTCTCTGGAAACACCATATATTTT

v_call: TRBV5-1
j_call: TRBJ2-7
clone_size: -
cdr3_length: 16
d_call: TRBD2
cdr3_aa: CASSPRRTSGPYEQYF
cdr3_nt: TGCGCCAGCAGCCCGAGGCGGACTAGCGGACCCTACGAGCAGTACTTC

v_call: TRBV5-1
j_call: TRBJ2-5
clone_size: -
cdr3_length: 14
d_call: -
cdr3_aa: CASSLAFLGETQYF
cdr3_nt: TGCGCCAGCAGCTTGGCTTTCCTGGGGGAGACCCAGTACTTC

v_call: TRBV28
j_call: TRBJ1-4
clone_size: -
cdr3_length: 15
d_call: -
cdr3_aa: CASSSGGYGDEKLFF
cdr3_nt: TGTGCCAGCAGTTCCGGCGGGTATGGGGATGAAAAACTGTTTTTT

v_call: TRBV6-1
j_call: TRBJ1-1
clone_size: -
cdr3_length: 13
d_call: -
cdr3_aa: CASSFILNTEAFF
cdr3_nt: TGTGCCAGCAGTTTCATACTGAACACTGAAGCTTTCTTT

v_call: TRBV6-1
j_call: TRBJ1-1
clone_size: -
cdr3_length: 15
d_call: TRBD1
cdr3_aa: CASNQGAGWTTEAFF
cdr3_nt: TGTGCCAGCAACCAGGGGGCGGGGTGGACCACTGAAGCTTTCTTT

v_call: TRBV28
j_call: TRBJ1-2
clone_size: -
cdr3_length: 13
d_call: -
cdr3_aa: CASSSPQAGGYTF
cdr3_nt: TGTGCCAGCAGTTCCCCCCAGGCGGGGGGCTACACCTTC

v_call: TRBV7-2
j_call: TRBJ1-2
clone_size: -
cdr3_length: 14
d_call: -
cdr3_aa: CASSLEGRRYGYTF
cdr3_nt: TGTGCCAGCAGCTTAGAAGGCAGAAGATATGGCTACACCTTC

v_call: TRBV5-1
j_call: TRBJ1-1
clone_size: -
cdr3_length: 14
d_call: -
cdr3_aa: CASSLQGRNTEAFF
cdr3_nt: TGCGCCAGCAGCTTACAGGGTAGGAACACTGAAGCTTTCTTT

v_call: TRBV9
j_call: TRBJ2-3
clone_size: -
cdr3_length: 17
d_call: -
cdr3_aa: CASSIQDNWVGTDTQYF
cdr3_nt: TGTGCCAGCAGCATCCAGGACAACTGGGTCGGCACAGATACGCAGTATTTT

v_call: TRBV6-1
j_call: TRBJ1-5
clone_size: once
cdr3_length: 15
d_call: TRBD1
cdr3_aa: CASSGQGAGIQPQHF
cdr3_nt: TGTGCCAGCAGTGGACAGGGGGCAGGGATTCAGCCCCAGCATTTT

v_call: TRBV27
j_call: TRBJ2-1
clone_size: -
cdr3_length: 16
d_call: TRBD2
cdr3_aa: CASRRVAGGGYNEQFF
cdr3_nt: TGTGCCAGCAGGCGAGTAGCGGGAGGGGGGTACAATGAGCAGTTCTTC

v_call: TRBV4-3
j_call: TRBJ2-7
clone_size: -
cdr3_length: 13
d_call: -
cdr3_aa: CASSQDRGYEQYF
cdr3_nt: TGCGCCAGCAGCCAAGATCGGGGTTACGAGCAGTACTTC

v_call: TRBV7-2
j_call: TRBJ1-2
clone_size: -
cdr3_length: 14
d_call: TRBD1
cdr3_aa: CASSLGGQPYGYTF
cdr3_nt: TGTGCCAGCAGCTTAGGGGGACAGCCCTATGGCTACACCTTC

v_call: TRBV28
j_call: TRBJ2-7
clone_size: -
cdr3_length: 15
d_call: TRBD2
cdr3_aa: CASSLSGLADGEQYF
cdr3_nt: TGTGCCAGCAGTTTATCGGGACTAGCGGACGGCGAGCAGTACTTC

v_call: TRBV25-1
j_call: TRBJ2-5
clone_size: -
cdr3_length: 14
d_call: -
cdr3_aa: CASSARDGKETQYF
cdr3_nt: TGTGCCAGCAGTGCCCGGGACGGAAAAGAGACCCAGTACTTC

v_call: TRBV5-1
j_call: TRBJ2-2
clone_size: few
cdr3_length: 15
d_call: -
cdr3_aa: CASSLDRPNTGELFF
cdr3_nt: TGCGCCAGCAGCTTGGACAGGCCGAACACCGGGGAGCTGTTTTTT

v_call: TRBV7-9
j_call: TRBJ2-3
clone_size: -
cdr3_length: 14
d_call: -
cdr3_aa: CASSLLGGTDTQYF
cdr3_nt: TGTGCCAGCAGCTTGCTTGGCGGCACAGATACGCAGTATTTT

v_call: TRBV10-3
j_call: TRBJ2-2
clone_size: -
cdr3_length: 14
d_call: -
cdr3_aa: CAISGSANTGELFF
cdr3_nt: TGTGCCATCAGTGGTAGCGCGAACACCGGGGAGCTGTTTTTT

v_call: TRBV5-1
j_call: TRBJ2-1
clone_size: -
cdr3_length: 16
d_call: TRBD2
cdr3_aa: CASSLKTSGAYNEQFF
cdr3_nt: TGCGCCAGCAGCTTGAAAACTAGCGGGGCCTACAATGAGCAGTTCTTC

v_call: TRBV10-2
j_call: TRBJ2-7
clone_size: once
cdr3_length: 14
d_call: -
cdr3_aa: CASSGTLNSYEQYF
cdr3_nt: TGCGCCAGCAGTGGGACACTAAACTCCTACGAGCAGTACTTC

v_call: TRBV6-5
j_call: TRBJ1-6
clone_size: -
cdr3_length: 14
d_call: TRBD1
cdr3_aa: CASRRQGLASPLHF
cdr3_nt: TGTGCCAGCAGAAGACAGGGGTTAGCTTCACCCCTCCACTTT